Presented here are 2 T cell receptor beta chains from one specimen sequenced in a study of blood T cell repertoires in COVID-19. Using immunoSEQ multiplex PCR, the repertoire was profiled, and TCRdb retains in-frame clones only, with some absent. This table holds over 85,000 clones, about 90% found once. Sequenced material: peripheral blood. The source is a man aged 50-59 years with active COVID-19.

The chain has TRBV4-1 and TRBJ1-2, with 7 bases lining up with TRBD1. Germline V CDR1 and CDR2: MGHRA, YSYEKL. The CDR3 is 15 residues long. V shed 1 base and J 5 bases; nucleotides not matched to a gene: 7. Here the CDR3 DNA reads TGCGCCAGCAGCCAAGTTACGACAGGGAATTATGGCTACACCTTC. Amino acids: CASSQVTTGNYGYTF.

The V gene is TRBV30, the J gene TRBJ1-3; D gene unclear. This CDR3 contains 13 residues. Trimming took 3 bases from V and 0 from J, leaving 6 bases between them. The V gene's germline CDR1 is GTSNPN and CDR2 SVGIG (reference sequence). The CDR3 region is CAWSLGSGNTIYF. In DNA form, the CDR3 reads TGTGCCTGGAGCCTCGGCTCTGGAAACACCATATATTTT.